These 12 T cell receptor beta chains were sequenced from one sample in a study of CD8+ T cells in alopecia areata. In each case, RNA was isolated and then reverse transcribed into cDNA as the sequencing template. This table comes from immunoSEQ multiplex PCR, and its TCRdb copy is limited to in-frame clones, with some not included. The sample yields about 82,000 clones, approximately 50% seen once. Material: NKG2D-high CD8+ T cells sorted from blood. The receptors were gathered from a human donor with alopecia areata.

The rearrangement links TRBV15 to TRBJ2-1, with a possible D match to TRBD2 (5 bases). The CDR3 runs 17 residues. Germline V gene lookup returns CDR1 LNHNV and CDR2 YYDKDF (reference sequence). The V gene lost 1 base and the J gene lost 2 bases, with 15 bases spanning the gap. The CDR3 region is CATSRGSETPPYNEQFF. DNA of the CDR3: TGTGCCACCAGCAGAGGTAGCGAAACCCCTCCCTACAATGAGCAGTTCTTC.

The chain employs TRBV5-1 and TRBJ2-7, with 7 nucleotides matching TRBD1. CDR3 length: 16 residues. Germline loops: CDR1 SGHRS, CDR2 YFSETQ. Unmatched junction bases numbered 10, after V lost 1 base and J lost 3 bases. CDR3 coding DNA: TGCGCCAGCAGCTTGCCGCACGGGACAGAGTTCTACGAGCAGTACTTC. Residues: CASSLPHGTEFYEQYF. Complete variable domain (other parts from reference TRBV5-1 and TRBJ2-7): KAGVTQTPRYLIKTRGQQVTLSCSPISGHRSVSWYQQTPGQGLQFLFEYFSETQRNKGNFPGRFSGRQFSNSRSEMNVSTLELGDSALYLCASSLPHGTEFYEQYFGPGTRLTVT.

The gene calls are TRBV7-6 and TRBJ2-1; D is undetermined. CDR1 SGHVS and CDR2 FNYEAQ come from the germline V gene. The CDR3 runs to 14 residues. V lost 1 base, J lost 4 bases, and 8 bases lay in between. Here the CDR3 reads CASSLVGVYNEQFF. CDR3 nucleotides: TGTGCCAGCAGCTTAGTAGGCGTTTACAATGAGCAGTTCTTC.

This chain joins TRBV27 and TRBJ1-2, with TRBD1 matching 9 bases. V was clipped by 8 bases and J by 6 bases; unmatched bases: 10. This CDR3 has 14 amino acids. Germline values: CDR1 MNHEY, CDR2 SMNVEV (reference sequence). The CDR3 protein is CASGYRGLEDGYTF. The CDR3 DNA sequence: TGTGCCAGCGGCTACAGGGGGCTTGAGGATGGCTACACCTTC.

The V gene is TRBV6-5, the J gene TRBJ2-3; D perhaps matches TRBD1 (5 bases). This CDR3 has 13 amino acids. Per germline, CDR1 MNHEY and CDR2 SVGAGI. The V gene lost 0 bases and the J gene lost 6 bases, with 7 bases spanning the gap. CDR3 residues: CASSYSGVDTQYF. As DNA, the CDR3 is TGTGCCAGCAGTTACTCAGGGGTGGATACGCAGTATTTT.

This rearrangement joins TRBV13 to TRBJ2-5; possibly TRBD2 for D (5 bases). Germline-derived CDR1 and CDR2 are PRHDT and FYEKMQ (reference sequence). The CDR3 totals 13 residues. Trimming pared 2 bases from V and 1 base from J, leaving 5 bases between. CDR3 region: CASSLSGQETQYF. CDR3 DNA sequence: TGTGCCAGCAGCTTAAGCGGCCAAGAGACCCAGTACTTC.

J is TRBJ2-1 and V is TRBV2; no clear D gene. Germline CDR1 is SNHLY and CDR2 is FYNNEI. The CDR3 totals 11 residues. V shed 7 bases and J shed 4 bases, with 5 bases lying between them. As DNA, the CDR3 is TGTGCCAGCAAGGAGTACAATGAGCAGTTCTTC. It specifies CASKEYNEQFF.

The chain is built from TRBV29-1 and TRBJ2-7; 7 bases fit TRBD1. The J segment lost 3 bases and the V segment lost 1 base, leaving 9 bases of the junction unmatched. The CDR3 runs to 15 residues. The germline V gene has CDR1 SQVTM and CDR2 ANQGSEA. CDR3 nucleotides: TGCAGCGTTGAAGGCGACAGGGCGACTTTCTACGAGCAGTACTTC. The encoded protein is CSVEGDRATFYEQYF.

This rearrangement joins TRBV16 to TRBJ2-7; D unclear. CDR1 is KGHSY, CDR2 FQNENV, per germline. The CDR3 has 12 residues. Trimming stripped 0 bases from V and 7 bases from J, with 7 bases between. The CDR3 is CASSQSLLEQYF. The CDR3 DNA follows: TGTGCCAGCAGCCAATCCTTGCTTGAGCAGTACTTC.

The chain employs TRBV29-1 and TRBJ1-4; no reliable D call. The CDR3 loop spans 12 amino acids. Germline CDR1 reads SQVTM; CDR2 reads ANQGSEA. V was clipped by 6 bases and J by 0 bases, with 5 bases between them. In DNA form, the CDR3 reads TGCAGCGTCTACGCAACTAATGAAAAACTGTTTTTT. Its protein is CSVYATNEKLFF.

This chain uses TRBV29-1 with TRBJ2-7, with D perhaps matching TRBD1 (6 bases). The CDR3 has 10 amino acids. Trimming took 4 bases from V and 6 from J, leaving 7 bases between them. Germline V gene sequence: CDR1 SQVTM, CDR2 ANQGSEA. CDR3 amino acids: CSVVGGEQYF. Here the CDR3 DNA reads TGCAGCGTTGTAGGGGGCGAGCAGTACTTC.

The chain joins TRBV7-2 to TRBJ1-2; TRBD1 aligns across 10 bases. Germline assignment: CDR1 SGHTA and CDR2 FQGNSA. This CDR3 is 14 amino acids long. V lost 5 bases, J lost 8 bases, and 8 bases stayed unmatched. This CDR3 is CASSPADRGMGYTF. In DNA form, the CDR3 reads TGTGCCAGCAGCCCGGCGGACAGGGGGATGGGCTACACCTTC.